Listed below are T cell receptor beta chains from one sample, sequenced in a study of T cells after posttransplantation cyclophosphamide. TCRdb keeps only in-frame clones here, not all; method: immunoSEQ multiplex PCR. Recorded here are 42,000 or so clones, none singletons. The sample was PBMCs. Receptors were obtained from a woman between 45 and 65 years old in good health and a related stem cell transplant donor. Each CDR3 is given with its conserved first and last residue. A D gene is named only where the DNA matches it firmly. Not all rows give a size; the values are once, few, many and, for expanded clones, a class.

TRBV18	many	TRBD2	TRBJ2-5	CASSPGRGLGETQYF	TGTGCCAGCTCACCAGGGAGGGGCCTCGGGGAGACCCAGTACTTC
TRBV4-1	many	NA	TRBJ1-5	CASSPQVNQPQHF	TGCGCCAGCAGCCCTCAGGTAAATCAGCCCCAGCATTTT
TRBV6-5	NA	NA	TRBJ2-2	CASTKTGNTGELFF	TGTGCCAGCACCAAAACAGGGAACACCGGGGAGCTGTTTTTT
TRBV14	many	NA	TRBJ2-4	CASSQGREATYKNIQYF	TGTGCCAGCAGCCAAGGACGGGAAGCGACTTACAAAAACATTCAGTACTTC
TRBV7-2	many	NA	TRBJ2-2	CASSLVGLFTTNTGELFF	TGTGCCAGCAGCTTAGTGGGGCTATTCACAACCAACACCGGGGAGCTGTTTTTT
TRBV28	many	TRBD1	TRBJ2-7	CASSLLDRGLQLTQYF	TGTGCCAGCAGTTTATTGGACAGGGGGCTCCAACTGACGCAGTACTTC
TRBV5-4	many	TRBD1	TRBJ1-2	CASSPGDRVNYGYTF	TGTGCCAGCAGCCCGGGGGACAGGGTGAACTATGGCTACACCTTC
TRBV28	many	TRBD1	TRBJ1-2	CASSSGQGFYGYTF	TGTGCCAGCAGTTCCGGACAGGGTTTCTATGGCTACACCTTC
TRBV27	many	TRBD1	TRBJ2-4	CASSFTRGLVNIQYF	TGTGCCAGCAGTTTCACAAGGGGGCTCGTAAACATTCAGTACTTC
TRBV7-9	many	NA	TRBJ1-1	CASSGEMNTEAFF	TGTGCCAGCAGCGGTGAGATGAACACTGAAGCTTTCTTT
TRBV4-3	many	NA	TRBJ2-3	CASSQRTSTDTQYF	TGCGCCAGCAGCCAAAGGACTAGCACAGATACGCAGTATTTT
TRBV7-3	many	NA	TRBJ2-7	CASSSGEIWDEQYF	TGTGCCAGCAGCTCAGGGGAAATATGGGACGAGCAGTACTTC
TRBV4-1	many	NA	TRBJ1-1	CASSQAGQAYSENTEAFF	TGCGCCAGCAGCCAGGCAGGGCAGGCGTACTCCGAGAACACTGAAGCTTTCTTT
TRBV7-3	many	TRBD1	TRBJ1-6	CASSRVRTGRDSPLHF	TGTGCCAGCAGCCGCGTACGGACAGGGAGAGATTCACCCCTCCACTTT
TRBV6-6	many	NA	TRBJ2-1	CASSLADYNEQFF	TGTGCCAGCAGCCTCGCGGATTACAATGAGCAGTTCTTC
TRBV7-9	few	TRBD1	TRBJ2-3	CASRPARDRGADTQYF	TGTGCCAGCAGACCCGCCCGAGACAGGGGAGCAGATACGCAGTATTTT
TRBV25-1	few	TRBD1	TRBJ2-5	CASSEPQSGTGFGETQYF	TGTGCCAGCAGTGAACCCCAGTCCGGGACAGGGTTTGGCGAGACCCAGTACTTC
TRBV19	many	NA	TRBJ1-5	CASSIDPQGFINQPQHF	TGTGCCAGTAGTATAGATCCCCAGGGGTTCATCAATCAGCCCCAGCATTTT
TRBV7-6	many	NA	TRBJ2-6	CASSSFGGSGANVLTF	TGTGCCAGCAGCTCATTTGGGGGGTCTGGGGCCAACGTCCTGACTTTC
TRBV28	NA	NA	TRBJ1-2	CASTPETYGYTF	TGTGCCAGCACTCCGGAGACCTATGGCTACACCTTC
TRBV5-4	many	TRBD1	TRBJ2-7	CASSRDRGPEQYF	TGTGCCAGCAGCAGGGACAGGGGGCCCGAGCAGTACTTC
TRBV2	many	NA	TRBJ1-6	CASRPQSSYNSPLHF	TGTGCCAGCAGACCACAGAGCTCCTATAATTCACCCCTCCACTTT
TRBV5-1	many	TRBD2	TRBJ2-3	CASQLAGIDTQYF	TGCGCCAGCCAACTAGCGGGGATTGATACGCAGTATTTT
TRBV6-5	NA	TRBD1	TRBJ1-6	CASRQGQSLASPLHF	TGTGCCAGCAGACAGGGACAGAGCTTGGCTTCACCCCTCCACTTT
TRBV28	many	TRBD2	TRBJ2-1	CASKAVRGGNEQFF	TGTGCCAGCAAGGCCGTGCGGGGGGGCAATGAGCAGTTCTTC
TRBV27	many	TRBD1	TRBJ2-7	CASSLWTGRASEQYF	TGTGCCAGCAGTTTATGGACAGGGCGGGCGAGCGAGCAGTACTTC
TRBV5-1	many	TRBD1	TRBJ1-3	CASSPGQGANLYGNTIYF	TGCGCCAGCAGCCCTGGACAGGGCGCCAACCTTTATGGAAACACCATATATTTT
TRBV4-3	many	TRBD2	TRBJ2-1	CASSPTPERGALFLSYNEQFF	TGCGCCAGCAGCCCGACCCCTGAGCGGGGGGCCTTATTCCTCTCCTACAATGAGCAGTTCTTC
TRBV7-9	many	NA	TRBJ1-2	CASTLVTGYGYTF	TGTGCCAGCACCCTAGTAACAGGTTATGGCTACACCTTC
TRBV6-6	many	NA	TRBJ1-5	CASTLNQHSGQPQHF	TGTGCCAGCACTCTAAACCAACACTCAGGCCAGCCCCAGCATTTT
TRBV29-1	many	TRBD1	TRBJ2-7	CSVLGGQGAEEQYF	TGCAGCGTTCTAGGGGGACAGGGGGCTGAAGAGCAGTACTTC
TRBV7-2	many	TRBD2	TRBJ2-1	CASSLGERGGLTSEQFF	TGTGCCAGCAGCTTAGGTGAGCGGGGGGGCTTAACTAGTGAGCAGTTCTTC
TRBV6-1	many	TRBD1	TRBJ2-7	CASSEQGATEQYF	TGTGCCAGCAGTGAACAGGGGGCCACCGAGCAGTACTTC
TRBV7-9	many	NA	TRBJ1-2	CASSPGQWNYGYTF	TGTGCCAGCAGCCCCGGACAGTGGAACTATGGCTACACCTTC
TRBV18	many	NA	TRBJ1-1	CASSRDSNTEAFF	TGTGCCAGCTCACGCGACAGCAACACTGAAGCTTTCTTT
TRBV28	many	TRBD1	TRBJ2-1	CASSILPPGQRARNEQFF	TGTGCCAGCAGTATCTTACCCCCGGGACAGAGAGCGCGGAATGAGCAGTTCTTC
TRBV6-1	many	TRBD1	TRBJ2-7	CASSRDRDEQYF	TGTGCCAGCAGTCGGGACAGGGACGAGCAGTACTTC
TRBV10-3	many	TRBD2	TRBJ2-2	CAIEAASGGATGELFF	TGTGCCATCGAGGCGGCCAGCGGGGGGGCGACCGGGGAGCTGTTTTTT
TRBV29-1	many	NA	TRBJ2-1	CSVVGGPYDKQFF	TGCAGCGTTGTTGGGGGCCCTTATGATAAGCAGTTCTTC
TRBV4-1	many	NA	TRBJ1-2	CASSQAAGLQDYGYTF	TGCGCCAGCAGCCAAGCAGCGGGTTTGCAGGACTATGGCTACACCTTC
TRBV6-5	many	TRBD1	TRBJ2-3	CASRKGAKDTQYF	TGTGCCAGCAGAAAGGGGGCGAAAGATACGCAGTATTTT
TRBV2	many	NA	TRBJ1-1	CASRMTQGSEAFF	TGTGCCAGCAGGATGACTCAGGGGTCTGAAGCTTTCTTT
TRBV10-2	many	NA	TRBJ1-1	CASSTGMITEAFF	TGCGCCAGCAGTACAGGGATGATCACTGAAGCTTTCTTT
TRBV14	many	TRBD1	TRBJ1-2	CASSQQGQGFGGYTF	TGTGCCAGCAGCCAACAGGGACAGGGCTTTGGAGGCTACACCTTC
TRBV10-3	many	NA	TRBJ2-2	CAISARGNDGELFF	TGTGCCATCAGTGCCCGAGGGAATGACGGGGAGCTGTTTTTT